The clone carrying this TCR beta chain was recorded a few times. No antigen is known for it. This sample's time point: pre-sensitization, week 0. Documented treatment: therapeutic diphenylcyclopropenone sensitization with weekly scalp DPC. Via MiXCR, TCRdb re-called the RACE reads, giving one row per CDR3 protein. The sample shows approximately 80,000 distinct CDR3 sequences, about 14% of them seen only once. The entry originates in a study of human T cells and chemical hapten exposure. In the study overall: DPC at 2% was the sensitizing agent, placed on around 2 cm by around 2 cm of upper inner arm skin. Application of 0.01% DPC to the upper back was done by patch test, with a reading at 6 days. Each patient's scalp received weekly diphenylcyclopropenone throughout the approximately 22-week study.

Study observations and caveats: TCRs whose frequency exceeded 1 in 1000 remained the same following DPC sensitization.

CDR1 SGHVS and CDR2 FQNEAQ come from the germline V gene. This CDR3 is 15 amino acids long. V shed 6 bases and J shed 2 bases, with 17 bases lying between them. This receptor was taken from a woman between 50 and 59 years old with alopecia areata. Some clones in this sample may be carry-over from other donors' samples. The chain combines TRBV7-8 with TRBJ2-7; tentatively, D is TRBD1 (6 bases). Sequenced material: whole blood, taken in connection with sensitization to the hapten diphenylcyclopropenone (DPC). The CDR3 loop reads CASSSPGALTYEQYF. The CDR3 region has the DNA TGTGCCAGCAGTTCCCCAGGGGCCTTAACCTACGAGCAGTACTTC.